The 18 T cell receptor beta chains in this list originate from one sample, sequenced in a study of T cells expressing NK-cell markers. One entry per CDR3 protein, without DNA, is what TCRdb gives after re-calling the 5' RACE reads. Seen in this sample are roughly 180,000 distinct CDR3 sequences; the ten most common clones hold around a sixth. Sequenced: blood T cells: a sorted CD56 or NKG2C T cell subset, CD4+ or CD8+ T cells, or bulk PBMC T cells (not recorded which). These receptor sequences come from a woman between 18 and 69 years old in good health.

This chain connects TRBV29-1 to TRBJ2-1; TCRdb indicates TRBD2, and absent DNA this call remains unverified. The CDR3 totals 15 residues. Germline lookup yields CDR1 SQVTM and CDR2 ANQGSEA. CDR3 residues: CSVLTGTSGYNEQFF.

The rearrangement joins TRBV6-2 or TRBV6-3 to TRBJ1-5; TCRdb reports TRBD1, a call that lacks DNA to check it against. CDR1 and CDR2 from the germline V gene are MNHEY and SVGEGT. This CDR3 is 16 amino acids long. CDR3 loop: CASTPDRGRPYQPQHF.

The V and J genes are TRBV11-2 and TRBJ1-4; the TRBD1 assignment by TCRdb is unverifiable without DNA. CDR3 length: 19 residues. Per the germline V gene, CDR1 is SGHAT and CDR2 is FQNNGV. The CDR3 spells CASSGATGQGARAREKLFF.

The chain combines TRBV12-3 or TRBV12-4 with TRBJ2-7; the TCRdb D gene call, TRBD1, has no DNA to confirm it. This CDR3 has 16 residues. CDR3 residues: CASSLAGGGVPYEQYF.

The V call is TRBV19, the J call TRBJ1-1; TCRdb proposes TRBD1, but this gene call is untestable without DNA. Per the germline V gene, CDR1 is LNHDA and CDR2 is SQIVND (reference sequence). The CDR3 contains 14 residues. This CDR3 is CASSFSRGNTEAFF. Variable domain in full (rest from reference TRBV19 and TRBJ1-1): DGGITQSPKYLFRKEGQNVTLSCEQNLNHDAMYWYRQDPGQGLRLIYYSQIVNDFQKGDIAEGYSVSREKKESFPLTVTSAQKNPTAFYLCASSFSRGNTEAFFGQGTRLTVV.

The J gene is TRBJ2-5, the V gene TRBV5-1; lacking DNA, the TRBD2 call made by TCRdb goes unchecked. Germline V CDR1 and CDR2: SGHRS, YFSETQ. The CDR3 totals 16 residues. The CDR3 sequence is CASSLMPASGGETQYF.

The genes are TRBV29-1 and TRBJ2-5; TCRdb lists TRBD1, though no DNA is available to test this call. CDR1 and CDR2 (germline): SQVTM, ANQGSEA. The CDR3 totals 14 residues. CDR3 residues: CSVGQGTYQETQYF.

This chain links TRBV7-2 with TRBJ2-5; TCRdb picks TRBD1, but there is no DNA to check that call. CDR1 is SGHTA, CDR2 FQGNSA, per germline. This CDR3 has 14 amino acids. CDR3 loop: CASSLQTVLGTQYF.

The V gene is TRBV6-5, the J gene TRBJ1-1; TCRdb names TRBD1, which stays unverified in the absence of DNA. This CDR3 region has 16 residues. CDR1 is MNHEY, CDR2 SVGAGI, per germline. The CDR3 sequence is CASSYRPQGVSTEAFF.

The chain is built from TRBV20-1 and TRBJ2-3; TCRdb picks TRBD1, but there is no DNA to check that call. The CDR3 extends over 13 amino acids. The germline V gene encodes CDR1 DFQATT and CDR2 SNEGSKA (reference sequence). CDR3 sequence: CRAGRGSTDTQYF.

This chain connects TRBV12-3 or TRBV12-4 to TRBJ2-2; TCRdb's D call, TRBD1, is unchecked because there is no DNA. The CDR3 loop spans 14 amino acids. CDR3 protein: CASSPLTNTGELFF.

The chain joins TRBV10-3 to TRBJ2-3; TCRdb proposes TRBD1, but this gene call is untestable without DNA. The CDR3 is 18 amino acids. CDR1 ENHRY and CDR2 SYGVKD come from the germline V gene. The CDR3 loop reads CAISEPGAPGLASDTQYF.

The rearrangement links TRBV30 to TRBJ1-3. The CDR3 runs 12 residues. Germline V CDR1 and CDR2: GTSNPN, SVGIG (reference sequence). CDR3 loop: CAWTRGIGTIYF.

The chain couples TRBV2 to TRBJ1-2. In germline, CDR1 is SNHLY, CDR2 FYNNEI. This CDR3 contains 13 residues. CDR3 region: CASSEAGSLGYTF.

The CDR3 loop reads CASSLDGTSQETQYF. This chain connects TRBV7-9 to TRBJ2-5; without DNA, the TCRdb call of TRBD1 cannot be checked. CDR3 length: 15 amino acids. The germline CDR1 and CDR2 sequences are SEHNR and FQNEAQ (reference sequence).

J is TRBJ2-7 and V is TRBV20-1. The CDR3 runs to 14 residues. CDR1 is DFQATT and CDR2 is SNEGSKA in the germline V gene (reference sequence). CDR3 in amino acids: CSARDFRTAGEQYF.

The genes are TRBV5-8 and TRBJ2-7; TCRdb names TRBD2, which stays unverified in the absence of DNA. This CDR3 is 15 amino acids long. Germline-derived CDR1 and CDR2 are SGHTS and YDEGEE. CDR3 loop: CASSPRLAVKYEQYF.

The chain is built from TRBV6-1 and TRBJ2-7. This CDR3 has 14 amino acids. Looked up from germline, CDR1 is MNHNS and CDR2 is SASEGT. CDR3 in amino acids: CASSQQLGAYEQYF.